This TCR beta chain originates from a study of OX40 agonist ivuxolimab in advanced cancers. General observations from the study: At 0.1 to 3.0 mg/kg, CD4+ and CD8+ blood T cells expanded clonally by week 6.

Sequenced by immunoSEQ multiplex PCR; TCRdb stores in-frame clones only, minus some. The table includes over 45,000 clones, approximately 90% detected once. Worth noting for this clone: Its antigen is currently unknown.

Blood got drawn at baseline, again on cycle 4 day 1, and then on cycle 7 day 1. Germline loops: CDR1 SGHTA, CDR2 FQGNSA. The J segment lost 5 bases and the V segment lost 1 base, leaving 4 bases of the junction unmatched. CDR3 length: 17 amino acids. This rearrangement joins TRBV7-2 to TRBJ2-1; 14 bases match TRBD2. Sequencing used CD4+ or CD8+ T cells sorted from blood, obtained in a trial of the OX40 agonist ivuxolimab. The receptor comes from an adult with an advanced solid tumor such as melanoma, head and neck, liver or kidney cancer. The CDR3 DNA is TGTGCCAGCAGCTTAGGGACTAGCGGGAGGTTGAACAATGAGCAGTTCTTC. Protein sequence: CASSLGTSGRLNNEQFF. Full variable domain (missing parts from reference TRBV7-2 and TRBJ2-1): GAGVSQSPSNKVTEKGKDVELRCDPISGHTALYWYRQSLGQGLEFLIYFQGNSAPDKSGLPSDRFSAERTGGSVSTLTIQRTQQEDSAVYLCASSLGTSGRLNNEQFFGPGTRLTVL.